This T cell receptor beta chain derives from a study of CD8 T cell repertoires and HIV-1 epitope variants. Assay: immunoSEQ multiplex PCR; the TCRdb copy retains only in-frame clones and omits some. The table shows 5,500 or so clones, with 50% to 70% occurring only once. This CDR3 has 14 residues. Germline CDR1 MNHEY, CDR2 SVGAGI. Trimming removed 4 bases at V and 2 bases at J, with 12 bases between. In the case of this clone: The antigen is not known.

This sequence was found in a male donor with HIV. Input material: cultured CD8+ T cells derived from PBMCs. The chain carries TRBV6-5 and TRBJ2-7; D gene uncertain. The CDR3 loop is CASSSDVSAYEQYF. CDR3 DNA sequence: TGTGCCAGCAGTTCAGATGTCTCGGCCTACGAGCAGTACTTC.